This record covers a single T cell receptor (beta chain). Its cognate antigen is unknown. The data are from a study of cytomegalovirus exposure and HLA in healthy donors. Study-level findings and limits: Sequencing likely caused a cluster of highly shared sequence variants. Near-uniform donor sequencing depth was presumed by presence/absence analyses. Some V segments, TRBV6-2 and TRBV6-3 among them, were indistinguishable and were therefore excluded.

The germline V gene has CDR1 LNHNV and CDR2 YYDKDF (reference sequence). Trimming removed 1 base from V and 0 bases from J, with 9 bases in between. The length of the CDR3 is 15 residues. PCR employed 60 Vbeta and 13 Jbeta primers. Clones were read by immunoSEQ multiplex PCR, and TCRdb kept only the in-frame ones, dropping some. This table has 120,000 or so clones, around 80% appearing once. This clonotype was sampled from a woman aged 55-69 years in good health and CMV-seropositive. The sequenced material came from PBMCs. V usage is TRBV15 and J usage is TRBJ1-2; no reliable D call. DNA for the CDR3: TGTGCCACCAGCAGAGCTGTAACTGCTAACTATGGCTACACCTTC. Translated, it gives CATSRAVTANYGYTF.